The 32 T cell receptor beta chains below all came from one sample that was sequenced in a study of T-cell reconstitution after alpha-beta-depleted transplantation in children. A library of TCRbeta sequences, prepared with unique molecular identifiers, was generated. Via MiXCR, TCRdb re-called the PCR reads, giving one row per CDR3 protein. This sample has hundreds of thousands of distinct CDR3 sequences; 10% to 15% occur once, and the top ten carry over 2%. The sample in question was PBMCs, mostly from graft donor cells, obtained 360 days after TCRalphabeta/CD19-depleted stem cell transplant. These receptors were taken from a male patient between 5 and 17 years old who had a stem cell transplant for acute myeloid leukemia, so the T cells may come from the graft donor.

This clonotype was counted at least ten times. A junction end diverges from the germline sequence, so it may reflect a read error. J is TRBJ1-1 and V is TRBV12-3 or TRBV12-4; D is unresolved. This CDR3 region has 12 residues. The CDR3 bases are TGTGCCAGCAGTTTGGTCCACACGGAAGCTTTCTTT. Its translation is CASSLVHTEAFF.

This chain connects TRBV29-1 to TRBJ2-1; the D gene is possibly TRBD2 (5 bases). This CDR3 is 14 amino acids long. The V end lost 4 bases, the J end lost 0 bases, and 10 bases lay between the germline ends. From germline, CDR1 is SQVTM and CDR2 ANQGSEA. The CDR3 spells CSVGAGTSYNEQFF. The CDR3 DNA reads TGCAGCGTTGGGGCGGGCACCTCCTACAATGAGCAGTTCTTC.

This clonotype was found many times. The J gene is TRBJ2-1, the V gene TRBV12-3 or TRBV12-4, with TRBD1 as a possible D gene (5 bases). The CDR3 runs 16 residues. V was trimmed by 5 bases and J by 0 bases, leaving 14 bases between them. CDR3 nucleotides: TGTGCCAGCAGTCCCCCCAGGGCTGGCTCCTACAATGAGCAGTTCTTC. Protein: CASSPPRAGSYNEQFF.

The sample holds many counts of this clonotype. V is TRBV29-1 and J is TRBJ2-5; 8 bases align to TRBD2. CDR1 and CDR2 (germline): SQVTM, ANQGSEA. This CDR3 is 12 amino acids long. V gave up 6 bases and J gave up 4 bases; unmatched junction bases: 4. CDR3 bases: TGCAGCGTAAGCGGGGGACCAGAGACCCAGTACTTC. This sequence encodes CSVSGGPETQYF.

The chain joins TRBV14 to TRBJ2-1; 13 bases map to TRBD2. Germline V CDR1 and CDR2: SGHDN, FVKESK. V lost 3 bases to trimming and J lost 7 bases; unmatched junction nucleotides: 12. The CDR3 totals 18 residues. The CDR3, as DNA: TGTGCCAGCAGCCAGGAGACTAGCGGGAGGACCCCGAGTAATGAGCAGTTCTTC. This sequence encodes CASSQETSGRTPSNEQFF.

This clonotype has ten or more counts. The chain recombines TRBV12-3 or TRBV12-4 with TRBJ1-2; D unclear. V lost 2 bases and J lost 0, with 13 bases in between. This CDR3 has 16 amino acids. CDR3 nucleotide sequence: TGTGCCAGCAGTTTATTTCTCTTCCCGTCTAACTATGGCTACACCTTC. Protein sequence: CASSLFLFPSNYGYTF.

This clonotype was seen more than once but under ten times. The genes are TRBV11-1 and TRBJ2-4; 9 nucleotides agree with TRBD1. Trimming at V came to 5 bases and at J to 0 bases, leaving 11 bases not matched to a gene. The CDR3 loop spans 18 amino acids. Germline CDR1 and CDR2: SGHAT and FQDESV (reference sequence). In DNA form, the CDR3 reads TGTGCCAGCAGCCCGGACAGGGGCCTTATATTAGCCAAAAACATTCAGTACTTC. Protein: CASSPDRGLILAKNIQYF.

The genes are TRBV7-2 and TRBJ2-7; 7 nucleotides agree with TRBD1. The CDR3 is 15 residues long. Per the germline V gene, CDR1 is SGHTA and CDR2 is FQGNSA. The trim removed 1 base at V and 2 bases at J, leaving 5 bases unmatched. This chain's CDR3 is CASSLVRGTPYEQYF. CDR3 sequence (DNA): TGTGCCAGCAGCTTAGTCAGGGGGACCCCCTACGAGCAGTACTTC. Full variable domain (outside the CDR3, taken from reference TRBV7-2 and TRBJ2-7): GAGVSQSPSNKVTEKGKDVELRCDPISGHTALYWYRQSLGQGLEFLIYFQGNSAPDKSGLPSDRFSAERTGGSVSTLTIQRTQQEDSAVYLCASSLVRGTPYEQYFGPGTRLTVT.

This clonotype was detected a few times. The chain uses TRBV5-1 and TRBJ2-5; D possibly uses TRBD1 or TRBD2 (5 bases each). The CDR3 is 16 residues long. The V end was cut by 4 bases, the J end by 5 bases, with 21 bases between. Germline V gene lookup returns CDR1 SGHRS and CDR2 YFSETQ. The CDR3 sequence: CASSPWRTPRLETQYF. The CDR3, as DNA: TGCGCCAGCAGCCCTTGGAGGACACCCAGGTTGGAGACCCAGTACTTC.

This clonotype was detected a few times. The chain employs TRBV3-1 and TRBJ2-1; the D gene is possibly TRBD2 (5 bases). Germline V gives CDR1 LGHDT, CDR2 YNNKEL (reference sequence). The CDR3 has 16 amino acids. The germline V and J ends were trimmed by 1 base and 7 bases, with 17 bases remaining between them. The CDR3 loop is CASSQGASSVWNEQFF. The CDR3 bases are TGTGCCAGCAGCCAAGGAGCTAGCTCGGTTTGGAATGAGCAGTTCTTC.

This clonotype was seen only once. The CDR3 region is CSVDPPSGTSTDTQYF. CDR3 nucleotides: TGCAGCGTTGACCCCCCGAGTGGGACTAGCACAGATACGCAGTATTTT. V is TRBV29-1 and J is TRBJ2-3; a weak D match, TRBD2 (6 bases). Per the germline V gene, CDR1 is SQVTM and CDR2 is ANQGSEA. V dropped 3 bases and J dropped 0 bases, with 16 bases sitting between them. The CDR3 is 16 residues long.

V and J are TRBV4-3 and TRBJ2-2; 14 nucleotides line up with TRBD2. CDR3 length: 20 amino acids. J gave up 1 base and V 4 bases, and 11 bases lay outside the gene matches. Germline V lookup: CDR1 LGHNA, CDR2 YSLEER. For the CDR3, the DNA is TGCGCCAGCAGCCTTTGTCCGGGACTAGCGGGAGATCAGAACACCGGGGAGCTGTTTTTT. It specifies CASSLCPGLAGDQNTGELFF.

In this sample, this clonotype turned up a few times. The chain couples TRBV20-1 to TRBJ2-3, with 10 bases that match TRBD2. V trimming: 6 bases; J trimming: 5 bases; junction bases outside the gene matches: 14. The CDR3 totals 16 residues. The germline CDR1 and CDR2 sequences are DFQATT and SNEGSKA (reference sequence). CDR3 sequence: CSARRPIAGGLDTQYF. In DNA form, the CDR3 reads TGCAGTGCCCGCAGACCTATAGCGGGAGGCCTAGATACGCAGTATTTT.

This clonotype showed up just a few times. The chain joins TRBV9 to TRBJ1-6; no clear D gene. Per germline, CDR1 SGDLS and CDR2 YYNGEE. With 1 base removed from V and 8 bases from J, the gap between germline ends came to 10 bases. The CDR3 is 14 amino acids. The CDR3 DNA reads TGTGCCAGCAGCGTAATACAGCTAGATTCACCCCTCCACTTT. Translated, it gives CASSVIQLDSPLHF.

This clonotype was observed a handful of times. This chain connects TRBV7-2 to TRBJ2-3; possible D gene TRBD1, 5 bases. CDR3 size: 16 residues. V was cut by 1 base and J by 2 bases, with 13 bases left in between. Per the germline V gene, CDR1 is SGHTA and CDR2 is FQGNSA. This chain's CDR3 is CASSLVQATITDTQYF. CDR3 DNA sequence: TGTGCCAGCAGCTTAGTACAGGCTACAATCACAGATACGCAGTATTTT.

This chain uses TRBV1 with TRBJ2-2; TRBD2 was called by the table and not checked on the DNA. TRBV1 is reported as a pseudogene. The CDR3 has 15 residues. The CDR3 loop is CCARDFSRDPGELFF. The CDR3 DNA reads TGCTGTGCTAGAGACTTTAGTAGGGACCCCGGGGAGCTGTTTTTT.

This clonotype was found a few times. The rearrangement uses TRBV28 and TRBJ1-4; tentative D call: TRBD1 (5 bases). The CDR3 covers 15 residues. Germline lookup yields CDR1 MDHEN and CDR2 SYDVKM. V gave up 3 bases and J gave up 5 bases, with 13 bases separating them. CDR3 sequence (DNA): TGTGCCAGCAGTTTTCCGGGACCGATGAATGAAAAACTGTTTTTT. It encodes CASSFPGPMNEKLFF.

The sample holds a few counts of this clonotype. DNA for the CDR3: TGTGCCAGCAGTTACGCGGCGACCTACGAGCAGTACTTC. Translated, it gives CASSYAATYEQYF. The V call is TRBV6-2 or TRBV6-3, the J call TRBJ2-7; D call uncertain. Germline-derived CDR1 and CDR2 are MNHEY and SVGEGT. The CDR3 loop spans 13 amino acids. V was clipped by 2 bases and J by 2 bases, with 7 bases between them.

This clonotype showed up many times. The gene calls are TRBV29-1 and TRBJ2-1; TRBD2 agrees at 9 bases. The CDR3 consists of 15 residues. V was clipped by 2 bases and J by 0 bases; unmatched bases: 2. Germline V gene data show CDR1 as SQVTM and CDR2 as ANQGSEA. The CDR3 DNA is TGCAGCGTTGAACTTAGCGGGAGCTCCTACAATGAGCAGTTCTTC. Translation: CSVELSGSSYNEQFF.

At least ten counts were recorded for this clonotype. The chain links TRBV7-2 to TRBJ2-5, with a weak D call TRBD1 (6 bases). The CDR3 runs 13 residues. CDR1 and CDR2 (germline): SGHTA, FQGNSA. Trimming stripped 4 bases from V and 1 base from J, with 7 bases between. This CDR3 reads CASSYRVQETQYF. The CDR3 DNA is TGTGCCAGCAGCTACAGGGTCCAAGAGACCCAGTACTTC.

This clonotype was detected a few times. This chain joins TRBV12-3 or TRBV12-4 and TRBJ1-5; 7 bases are shared with TRBD1. The ends lost 5 bases at V and 7 bases at J; junction bases unmatched: 11. The CDR3 consists of 15 residues. CDR3 region: CASSLRQGSRQPQHF. CDR3 nucleotides: TGTGCCAGCAGTCTACGACAGGGATCGAGGCAGCCCCAGCATTTT.

V gene TRBV20-1 combines with J gene TRBJ1-4; D possibly corresponds to TRBD1 (5 bases). Germline assignment: CDR1 DFQATT and CDR2 SNEGSKA (reference sequence). This CDR3 region has 12 residues. Between the trimmed V and J ends, which lost 6 bases and 13 bases, there was a span of 18 bases. CDR3 protein: CSARPNGGILFF. CDR3 DNA: TGCAGTGCGAGGCCCAACGGGGGGATACTGTTTTTT.

This clonotype occurred a few times. The V and J genes are TRBV6-5 and TRBJ2-5; D is ambiguous. V lost 6 bases, J lost 2 bases, and 4 bases lay in between. The CDR3 contains 11 residues. Germline V lookup: CDR1 MNHEY, CDR2 SVGAGI. CDR3 residues: CASREQETQYF. The CDR3 DNA reads TGTGCCAGCAGAGAACAAGAGACCCAGTACTTC.

This clonotype was observed many times. This chain connects TRBV29-1 to TRBJ2-2; 7 bases map to TRBD1. The CDR3 consists of 14 residues. The germline CDR1 and CDR2 sequences are SQVTM and ANQGSEA. Unmatched junction bases numbered 4, after V lost 3 bases and J lost 3 bases. CDR3 loop: CSVERGPDTGELFF. The CDR3 region has the DNA TGCAGCGTTGAGAGGGGGCCTGACACCGGGGAGCTGTTTTTT.

This sequence joins TRBV5-1 and TRBJ2-7, with 12 bases identical to TRBD2. V shed 3 bases, J shed 0 bases, and the junction held 13 bases outside the gene matches. The CDR3 totals 19 residues. Looked up from germline, CDR1 is SGHRS and CDR2 is YFSETQ. The chain's CDR3 is CASSSYLAGGGVGSYEQYF. The CDR3 DNA reads as TGCGCCAGCAGCTCCTACCTAGCGGGAGGGGGAGTTGGCTCCTACGAGCAGTACTTC.

This clonotype has only a few counts. The chain is built from TRBV27 and TRBJ2-1; the D gene is possibly TRBD2 (5 bases). The germline CDR1 and CDR2 sequences are MNHEY and SMNVEV (reference sequence). The V end was cut by 6 bases, the J end by 5 bases, with 14 bases between. CDR3 size: 14 residues. CDR3 sequence reads: CASSPWQRNNEQFF. The CDR3 nucleotides read TGTGCCAGCAGCCCCTGGCAGCGGAACAATGAGCAGTTCTTC.

The chain uses TRBV4-3 and TRBJ2-2, with a weak D call TRBD2 (6 bases). The CDR3 is 16 amino acids. The V gene's germline CDR1 is LGHNA and CDR2 YSLEER. V lost 1 base to trimming and J lost 1 base, with 10 bases between them. CDR3 in amino acids: CASSQVPAGNTGELFF. DNA for the CDR3: TGCGCCAGCAGCCAAGTTCCAGCGGGGAACACCGGGGAGCTGTTTTTT.

This clonotype was seen a handful of times. J is TRBJ2-1 and V is TRBV20-1; unclear D gene. This CDR3 spans 13 amino acids. Trimming removed 1 base from V and 3 bases from J, with 7 bases in between. Per the germline V gene, CDR1 is DFQATT and CDR2 is SNEGSKA (reference sequence). In nucleotides, the CDR3 is TGCAGTGCTAGAGTCGGCTTCTACAATGAGCAGTTCTTC. It yields the protein CSARVGFYNEQFF.

This clonotype showed up just a few times. V is TRBV29-1 and J is TRBJ1-1; D is uncertain. The length of the CDR3 is 12 residues. V lost 7 bases, J lost 4 bases, and 13 bases lay in between. Germline V gene lookup returns CDR1 SQVTM and CDR2 ANQGSEA. The CDR3 spells CSGTTVTTEAFF. The DNA of the CDR3 is TGCAGCGGGACGACGGTTACCACTGAAGCTTTCTTT.

The chain uses TRBV28 and TRBJ2-5; the D gene is possibly TRBD1 (6 bases). V lost 5 bases and J lost 0, with 13 bases in between. From germline, CDR1 is MDHEN and CDR2 SYDVKM. The CDR3 consists of 15 residues. DNA of the CDR3: TGTGCCAGCAGTGAAGAGAGGGGGTACCAAGAGACCCAGTACTTC. Translating gives CASSEERGYQETQYF. Variable domain in full (rest from reference TRBV28 and TRBJ2-5): DVKVTQSSRYLVKRTGEKVFLECVQDMDHENMFWYRQDPGLGLRLIYFSYDVKMKEKGDIPEGYSVSREKKERFSLILESASTNQTSMYLCASSEERGYQETQYFGPGTRLLVL.

This clonotype was seen repeatedly, ten times or more. The chain recombines TRBV7-2 with TRBJ2-4; 8 bases agree with TRBD2. The length of the CDR3 is 15 residues. CDR1 is SGHTA, CDR2 FQGNSA, per germline. V trimming: 5 bases; J trimming: 5 bases; junction bases outside the gene matches: 8. The CDR3 region has the DNA TGTGCCAGCAGCACGCAAGCGGGAGACGAAAACATTCAGTACTTC. Translating gives CASSTQAGDENIQYF.

The sample holds a few counts of this clonotype. The rearrangement links TRBV5-6 to TRBJ2-1, with 13 bases aligning to TRBD2. Germline values: CDR1 SGHDT, CDR2 YYEEEE. There are 15 residues in the CDR3. The V gene end was trimmed by 6 bases and the J gene end by 4 bases; junction bases not matched to a gene: 4. The CDR3, as DNA: TGTGCCAGCACCGTACTAGCGGGAGGGTACAATGAGCAGTTCTTC. It encodes CASTVLAGGYNEQFF.